This is a list of T cell receptor beta chains from one sample in a study of blood T cell repertoires in COVID-19. Profiled with immunoSEQ multiplex PCR; TCRdb holds only in-frame clones, not every one. This table has more than 140,000 clones, 88% appearing once. Material for sequencing was peripheral blood. The receptors originated from a woman in her fifties or sixties with acute or convalescent COVID-19. Each CDR3 is given with its conserved first and last residue. Each record gives: CDR3 protein, CDR3 DNA, D gene, clone size, V gene, J gene. D genes are given only for firm matches. Rows may omit the clone size; those that give it use once, few, many or a size class.

CDR3 protein: CASSLTPGGVGNEQFF
CDR3 DNA: TGTGCCAGCAGTTTAACGCCAGGGGGAGTAGGCAATGAGCAGTTCTTC
D gene: TRBD1
clone size: -
V gene: TRBV28
J gene: TRBJ2-1

CDR3 protein: CASSERTGGSYEKLFF
CDR3 DNA: TGTGCCAGCAGTGAACGGACAGGGGGTAGCTATGAAAAACTGTTTTTT
D gene: TRBD1
clone size: -
V gene: TRBV25-1
J gene: TRBJ1-4

CDR3 protein: CASSLTESNEKLFF
CDR3 DNA: TGTGCCAGCAGCCTTACAGAAAGTAATGAAAAACTGTTTTTT
D gene: -
clone size: -
V gene: TRBV3-1/TRBV3-2
J gene: TRBJ1-4

CDR3 protein: CASRSGTSIRPHQFF
CDR3 DNA: TGTGCCAGCAGATCCGGGACTAGCATTCGTCCACACCAGTTCTTC
D gene: TRBD2
clone size: few
V gene: TRBV19
J gene: TRBJ2-1

CDR3 protein: CASRRPTGAGANVLTF
CDR3 DNA: TGTGCCAGCAGACGCCCGACAGGGGCCGGGGCCAACGTCCTGACTTTC
D gene: TRBD1
clone size: -
V gene: TRBV28
J gene: TRBJ2-6

CDR3 protein: CASSQVLAGGLETQYF
CDR3 DNA: TGTGCCAGCAGCCAAGTTCTAGCGGGGGGGCTCGAGACCCAGTACTTC
D gene: TRBD2
clone size: -
V gene: TRBV3-1/TRBV3-2
J gene: TRBJ2-5

CDR3 protein: CAIRSTKNRSRTSNYGYTF
CDR3 DNA: TGTGCCATCAGGTCCACAAAAAACAGGAGTAGAACTTCTAACTATGGCTACACCTTC
D gene: -
clone size: -
V gene: TRBV10-3
J gene: TRBJ1-2

CDR3 protein: CASNKFLHNEQFF
CDR3 DNA: TGTGCCAGCAACAAGTTTTTGCACAATGAGCAGTTCTTC
D gene: -
clone size: -
V gene: TRBV6-6
J gene: TRBJ2-1

CDR3 protein: CASTHGAGHYGYTF
CDR3 DNA: TGTGCCAGCACTCATGGGGCAGGGCACTATGGCTACACCTTC
D gene: -
clone size: -
V gene: TRBV6-4
J gene: TRBJ1-2

CDR3 protein: CASSRTENTEAFF
CDR3 DNA: TGTGCCAGCAGCCGGACAGAAAACACTGAAGCTTTCTTT
D gene: -
clone size: -
V gene: TRBV7-2
J gene: TRBJ1-1

CDR3 protein: CASSRQGEQYF
CDR3 DNA: TGTGCCAGCAGTAGACAGGGCGAGCAGTACTTC
D gene: TRBD1
clone size: -
V gene: TRBV27
J gene: TRBJ2-7

CDR3 protein: CASSFEVSSYNEQFF
CDR3 DNA: TGCGCCAGCAGCTTTGAGGTTAGCTCCTACAATGAGCAGTTCTTC
D gene: -
clone size: -
V gene: TRBV5-1
J gene: TRBJ2-1

CDR3 protein: CASSQGQEYSPLHF
CDR3 DNA: TGTGCCAGCAGTCAGGGACAGGAATATTCACCCCTCCACTTT
D gene: TRBD1
clone size: -
V gene: TRBV5-5
J gene: TRBJ1-6

CDR3 protein: CASSVRTGQTDTQYF
CDR3 DNA: TGTGCCAGCAGCGTACGGACAGGGCAAACAGATACGCAGTATTTT
D gene: TRBD1
clone size: -
V gene: TRBV9
J gene: TRBJ2-3

CDR3 protein: CASSRSGGYYNEQFF
CDR3 DNA: TGTGCCAGCAGCCGAAGCGGGGGGTACTACAATGAGCAGTTCTTC
D gene: TRBD2
clone size: -
V gene: TRBV5-4
J gene: TRBJ2-1

CDR3 protein: CASSHAGVGEQYF
CDR3 DNA: TGTGCCAGCAGCCACGCAGGGGTGGGGGAGCAGTACTTC
D gene: -
clone size: -
V gene: TRBV3-1/TRBV3-2
J gene: TRBJ2-7

CDR3 protein: CASSQEGGTDTQYF
CDR3 DNA: TGCGCCAGCAGCCAAGAGGGAGGGACAGATACGCAGTATTTT
D gene: TRBD2
clone size: -
V gene: TRBV4-1
J gene: TRBJ2-3

CDR3 protein: CASSPGTARDTQYF
CDR3 DNA: TGTGCCAGCAGCCCCGGGACAGCTAGAGATACGCAGTATTTT
D gene: TRBD1
clone size: -
V gene: TRBV7-2
J gene: TRBJ2-3

CDR3 protein: CASSLTHNTDTQYF
CDR3 DNA: TGTGCCAGCAGCTTAACTCACAACACAGATACGCAGTATTTT
D gene: -
clone size: -
V gene: TRBV7-3
J gene: TRBJ2-3

CDR3 protein: CASSWSGGFTGELFF
CDR3 DNA: TGTGCCAGCAGTTGGTCGGGGGGGTTTACCGGGGAGCTGTTTTTT
D gene: TRBD2
clone size: -
V gene: TRBV27
J gene: TRBJ2-2

CDR3 protein: CASSTDRAPYRRTEAFF
CDR3 DNA: TGTGCCAGTAGTACAGACAGGGCGCCTTATAGGCGCACTGAAGCTTTCTTT
D gene: TRBD1
clone size: -
V gene: TRBV19
J gene: TRBJ1-1

CDR3 protein: CASSNTENQPQHF
CDR3 DNA: TGTGCCAGCAGCAATACAGAAAATCAGCCCCAGCATTTT
D gene: -
clone size: -
V gene: TRBV7-8
J gene: TRBJ1-5

CDR3 protein: CASRLEWGNGYTF
CDR3 DNA: TGTGCCAGCAGGCTAGAGTGGGGCAATGGCTACACCTTC
D gene: -
clone size: -
V gene: TRBV6-5
J gene: TRBJ1-2

CDR3 protein: CASSQTGVETQYF
CDR3 DNA: TGTGCCAGCAGCCAAACAGGGGTGGAGACCCAGTACTTC
D gene: TRBD1
clone size: -
V gene: TRBV3-1/TRBV3-2
J gene: TRBJ2-5